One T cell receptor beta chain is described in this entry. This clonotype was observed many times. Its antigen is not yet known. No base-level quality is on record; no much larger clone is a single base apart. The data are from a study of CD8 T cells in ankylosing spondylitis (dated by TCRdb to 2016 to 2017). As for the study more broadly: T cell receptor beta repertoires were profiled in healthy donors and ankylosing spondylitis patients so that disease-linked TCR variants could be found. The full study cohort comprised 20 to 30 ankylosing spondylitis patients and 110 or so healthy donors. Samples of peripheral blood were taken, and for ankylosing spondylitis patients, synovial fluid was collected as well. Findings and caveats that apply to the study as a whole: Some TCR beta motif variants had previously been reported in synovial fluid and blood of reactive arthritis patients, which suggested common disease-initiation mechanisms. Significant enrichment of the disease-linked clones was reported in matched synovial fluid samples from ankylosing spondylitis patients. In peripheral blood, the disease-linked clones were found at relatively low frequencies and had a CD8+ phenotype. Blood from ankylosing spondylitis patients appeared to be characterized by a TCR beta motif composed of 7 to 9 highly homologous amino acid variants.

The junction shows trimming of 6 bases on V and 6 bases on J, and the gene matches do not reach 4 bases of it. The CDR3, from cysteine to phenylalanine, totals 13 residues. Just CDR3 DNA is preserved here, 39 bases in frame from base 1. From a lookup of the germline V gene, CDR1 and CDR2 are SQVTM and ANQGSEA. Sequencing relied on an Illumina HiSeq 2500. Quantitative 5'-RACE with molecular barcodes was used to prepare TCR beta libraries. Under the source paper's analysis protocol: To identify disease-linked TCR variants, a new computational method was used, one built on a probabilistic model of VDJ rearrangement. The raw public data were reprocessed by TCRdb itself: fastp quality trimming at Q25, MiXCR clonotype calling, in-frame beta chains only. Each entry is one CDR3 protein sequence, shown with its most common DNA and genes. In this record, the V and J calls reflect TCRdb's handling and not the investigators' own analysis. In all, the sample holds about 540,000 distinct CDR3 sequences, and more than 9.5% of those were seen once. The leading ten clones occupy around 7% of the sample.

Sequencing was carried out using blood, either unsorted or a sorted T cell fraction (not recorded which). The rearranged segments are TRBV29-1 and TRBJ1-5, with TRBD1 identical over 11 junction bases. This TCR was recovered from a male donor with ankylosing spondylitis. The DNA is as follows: TGCAGCGTCGGACAGGGGGCAGGTCAGCCCCAGCATTTT. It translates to CSVGQGAGQPQHF.